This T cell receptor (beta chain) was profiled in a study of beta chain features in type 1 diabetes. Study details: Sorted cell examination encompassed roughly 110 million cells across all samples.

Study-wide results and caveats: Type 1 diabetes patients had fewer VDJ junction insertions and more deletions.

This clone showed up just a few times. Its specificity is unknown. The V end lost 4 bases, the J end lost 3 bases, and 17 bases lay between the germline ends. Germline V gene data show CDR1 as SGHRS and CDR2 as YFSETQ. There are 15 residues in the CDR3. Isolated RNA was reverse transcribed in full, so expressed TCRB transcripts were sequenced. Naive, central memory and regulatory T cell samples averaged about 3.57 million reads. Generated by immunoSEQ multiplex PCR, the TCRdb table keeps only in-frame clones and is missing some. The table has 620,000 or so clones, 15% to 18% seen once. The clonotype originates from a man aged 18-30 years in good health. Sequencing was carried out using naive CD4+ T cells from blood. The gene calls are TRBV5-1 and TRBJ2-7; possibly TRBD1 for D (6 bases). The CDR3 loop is CASSPQGDRLYEQYF. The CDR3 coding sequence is TGCGCCAGCAGCCCTCAGGGAGACAGGCTCTACGAGCAGTACTTC.